The 32 T cell receptor beta chains given below trace back to one sample, sequenced in a study of T cells in Graves' hyperthyroidism and ophthalmopathy. Amplified regions were TCR beta CDR3 sequences from RNA transcripts. RT-PCR in the first round (using the HTBI primer set) targeted the TCR CDR3. TCRdb recomputed calls from the multiplex PCR reads with MiXCR, one row per CDR3 protein. The data show under 650,000 distinct CDR3 sequences, with roughly 15% seen just once and 3.8% held by the top ten. The specimen was blood. These receptors came from a woman aged 25 to 39 with Graves' hyperthyroidism.

The table lists this clonotype with many counts. The genes are TRBV30 and TRBJ2-3, with D maybe TRBD2 (6 bases). CDR3 size: 14 residues. Germline assignment: CDR1 GTSNPN and CDR2 SVGIG (reference sequence). With 5 bases removed from V and 0 bases from J, the gap between germline ends came to 12 bases. The CDR3 DNA sequence: TGTGCCTGGGGGGGTGGGAGGAGCACAGATACGCAGTATTTT. Protein product: CAWGGGRSTDTQYF.

This clonotype was seen a handful of times. The chain employs TRBV3-1 and TRBJ2-3; the D is unclear. Looked up from germline, CDR1 is LGHDT and CDR2 is YNNKEL (reference sequence). Trimming pared 0 bases from V and 1 base from J, leaving 5 bases between. This CDR3 comprises 14 residues. The CDR3 reads CASSQDTGTDTQYF. CDR3 DNA sequence: TGTGCCAGCAGCCAAGATACGGGCACAGATACGCAGTATTTT.

In its sample, this clonotype was seen many times. The chain combines TRBV28 with TRBJ1-2; 8 bases are shared with TRBD1. Germline CDR1 reads MDHEN; CDR2 reads SYDVKM. Germline trimming cut 6 bases from V and 5 bases from J; bases unmatched to any gene: 8. CDR3 length: 14 amino acids. This chain's CDR3 is CASRPDRGPYGYTF. For the CDR3, the DNA is TGTGCCAGCAGACCCGACAGGGGACCGTATGGCTACACCTTC.

The gene calls are TRBV20-1 and TRBJ2-5; 7 nucleotides line up with TRBD2. The CDR3 covers 14 residues. The V and J ends lost 0 bases and 3 bases, in that order; junction bases with no gene match: 4. Per germline, CDR1 DFQATT and CDR2 SNEGSKA (reference sequence). CDR3 loop: CSARDRGTKETQYF. DNA for the CDR3: TGCAGTGCTAGAGATCGGGGGACTAAAGAGACCCAGTACTTC.

The sample holds many counts of this clonotype. This chain joins TRBV12-3 or TRBV12-4 and TRBJ2-4, with D uncertain. The CDR3 loop spans 13 amino acids. V was cut by 2 bases and J by 7 bases, with 9 bases left in between. This chain's CDR3 is CASSLLEGNIQYF. As DNA, the CDR3 is TGTGCCAGCAGTTTACTAGAAGGGAACATTCAGTACTTC.

This clonotype appeared many times. V and J are TRBV24-1 and TRBJ2-5; D gene unclear. The CDR3 sequence is 15 residues long. In germline, CDR1 is KGHDR, CDR2 SFDVKD. The V gene lost 3 bases and the J gene lost 2 bases, with 12 bases spanning the gap. The CDR3 loop reads CATSDAAGLQETQYF. The CDR3 DNA sequence: TGTGCCACCAGTGATGCGGCAGGCTTACAAGAGACCCAGTACTTC.

Only a few counts were recorded for this clonotype. This rearrangement joins TRBV28 to TRBJ1-6; TRBD1 matches 8 bases. This CDR3 spans 16 amino acids. J was trimmed by 10 bases and V by 4 bases; bases with no gene match: 12. The germline CDR1 and CDR2 sequences are MDHEN and SYDVKM. The CDR3: CASSSDRALRVSPLHF. The DNA for the CDR3 is TGTGCCAGCAGTTCGGACAGGGCCCTCCGGGTATCACCCCTCCACTTT.

This clonotype has a handful of counts. The chain carries TRBV28 and TRBJ2-6, with 7 positions matching TRBD1. The V segment lost 5 bases and the J segment 4 bases; nucleotides outside the gene matches: 8. This CDR3 has 16 amino acids. Germline V gives CDR1 MDHEN, CDR2 SYDVKM. The CDR3 here is CASSTYRGAGANVLTF. In nucleotides, the CDR3 is TGTGCCAGCAGTACTTACAGGGGAGCCGGGGCCAACGTCCTGACTTTC.

This chain links TRBV20-1 with TRBJ2-7; D remains ambiguous. This CDR3 has 15 amino acids. Germline V gene lookup returns CDR1 DFQATT and CDR2 SNEGSKA (reference sequence). V shed 0 bases and J shed 4 bases, with 16 bases lying between them. The CDR3 sequence is CSAREWRSSRYEQYF. The CDR3 region has the DNA TGCAGTGCTAGAGAGTGGCGGTCCTCCAGGTACGAGCAGTACTTC.

This clonotype has a count of ten or more. The chain employs TRBV27 and TRBJ2-2; D call uncertain. The germline gives CDR1 MNHEY, CDR2 SMNVEV (reference sequence). Trimming took off 6 bases at V and 4 bases at J, with 18 bases between the two ends. The CDR3 is 16 residues long. For the CDR3, the DNA is TGTGCCAGCAGCCTTGTGGCTAGATTATCCACCGGGGAGCTGTTTTTT. Protein product: CASSLVARLSTGELFF.

V is TRBV18 and J is TRBJ1-2, with D perhaps matching TRBD1 (6 bases). Per the germline V gene, CDR1 is KGHSH and CDR2 is LQKENI. The CDR3 has 15 residues. Between the trimmed V and J ends, which lost 3 bases and 2 bases, there was a span of 13 bases. Here the CDR3 DNA reads TGTGCCAGCTCACCCCCGGACAGTTCCAACTATGGCTACACCTTC. This gives the protein CASSPPDSSNYGYTF.

This clonotype was seen repeatedly, ten times or more. The DNA of the CDR3 is TGTGCCAGCATCCTGCAGGGGAGCTACGAGCAGTACTTC. It encodes CASILQGSYEQYF. The chain recombines TRBV28 with TRBJ2-7, with TRBD1 as a possible D gene (6 bases). There are 13 residues in the CDR3. Germline lookup yields CDR1 MDHEN and CDR2 SYDVKM. V was cut by 7 bases and J by 3 bases, with 13 bases left in between. Full variable domain (missing parts from reference TRBV28 and TRBJ2-7): DVKVTQSSRYLVKRTGEKVFLECVQDMDHENMFWYRQDPGLGLRLIYFSYDVKMKEKGDIPEGYSVSREKKERFSLILESASTNQTSMYLCASILQGSYEQYFGPGTRLTVT.

This clonotype has ten or more counts. The V gene is TRBV12-3 or TRBV12-4, the J gene TRBJ2-4, with D perhaps matching TRBD2 (5 bases). V was trimmed by 6 bases and J by 0 bases, leaving 9 bases between them. The CDR3 totals 14 residues. The CDR3 protein is CASSDGVAKNIQYF. The CDR3 nucleotides read TGTGCCAGCAGCGACGGGGTAGCCAAAAACATTCAGTACTTC.

The chain employs TRBV9 and TRBJ2-7, with 8 bases fitting TRBD1. Trimming at V came to 4 bases and at J to 4 bases, leaving 7 bases not matched to a gene. The CDR3 runs 14 residues. The V gene's germline CDR1 is SGDLS and CDR2 YYNGEE. The CDR3 protein is CASSPGQDPYEQYF. DNA for the CDR3: TGTGCCAGCAGCCCGGGACAGGACCCTTACGAGCAGTACTTC.

This clonotype was seen many times. The chain couples TRBV3-1 to TRBJ2-3; the D is unclear. Trimming took 0 bases from V and 3 from J, leaving 10 bases between them. The CDR3 sequence is 15 residues long. Germline V gives CDR1 LGHDT, CDR2 YNNKEL (reference sequence). DNA of the CDR3: TGTGCCAGCAGCCAAGATGAATATCGAACAGATACGCAGTATTTT. Its translation is CASSQDEYRTDTQYF.

This clonotype was counted between two and nine times. The chain combines TRBV7-9 with TRBJ2-2, with D uncertain. The V and J ends lost 2 bases and 6 bases respectively, with 10 bases between them. This CDR3 is 14 amino acids long. Germline CDR1 and CDR2: SEHNR and FQNEAQ (reference sequence). The CDR3 region is CASSLSLWAGELFF. The DNA for the CDR3 is TGTGCCAGCAGCTTATCACTGTGGGCCGGGGAGCTGTTTTTT.

There are a few counts of this clonotype. This chain connects TRBV9 to TRBJ2-1, with 9 bases identical to TRBD2. This CDR3 comprises 15 residues. In germline, CDR1 is SGDLS, CDR2 YYNGEE. The ends lost 3 bases at V and 4 bases at J; junction bases unmatched: 5. CDR3 residues: CASSATSGPYNEQFF. CDR3 nucleotides: TGTGCCAGCAGCGCCACTAGCGGGCCTTACAATGAGCAGTTCTTC.

At least ten counts were recorded for this clonotype. The genes are TRBV27 and TRBJ2-5; 10 bases are a match to TRBD2. The germline V gene encodes CDR1 MNHEY and CDR2 SMNVEV (reference sequence). Trimming removed 2 bases from V and 5 bases from J; junction bases left unmatched: 14. The CDR3 has 18 residues. CDR3 protein: CASSLTYDFSSGSETQYF. Written as DNA, the CDR3 is TGTGCCAGCAGTTTAACATACGACTTCTCTAGCGGGAGTGAGACCCAGTACTTC.

In this sample, this clonotype turned up a few times. This chain connects TRBV5-1 to TRBJ2-2; TRBD1 matches at 9 bases. Losses at the gene ends were 5 bases for V and 3 bases for J; bases not matched to a gene: 11. Germline loops: CDR1 SGHRS, CDR2 YFSETQ. CDR3 size: 17 residues. The CDR3 sequence is CASRHQPGTGYTGELFF. For the CDR3, the DNA is TGCGCCAGCAGACATCAACCGGGGACAGGGTACACCGGGGAGCTGTTTTTT.

V usage is TRBV12-3 or TRBV12-4 and J usage is TRBJ1-4; TRBD1 matches at 7 bases. There are 14 residues in the CDR3. V trimming: 6 bases; J trimming: 5 bases; junction bases outside the gene matches: 6. The CDR3 sequence: CASSAGTANEKLFF. The CDR3 DNA follows: TGTGCCAGCAGCGCCGGGACAGCAAATGAAAAACTGTTTTTT.

In this sample, this clonotype turned up many times. The chain carries TRBV29-1 and TRBJ1-2; D remains ambiguous. The CDR3 loop spans 13 amino acids. The V end was cut by 1 base, the J end by 4 bases, with 10 bases between. Germline CDR1 reads SQVTM; CDR2 reads ANQGSEA. CDR3 amino acids: CSVEGYRGYGYTF. As DNA, the CDR3 is TGCAGCGTTGAAGGTTATCGGGGCTATGGCTACACCTTC.

This clonotype was recorded at least ten times. The chain uses TRBV27 and TRBJ1-5, with a possible D match to TRBD1 (5 bases). Germline CDR1 MNHEY, CDR2 SMNVEV (reference sequence). V dropped 6 bases and J dropped 4 bases, with 16 bases sitting between them. This CDR3 is built from 15 residues. The CDR3 region has the DNA TGTGCCAGCAGCCCCCATTTCTGGGGGAATCAGCCCCAGCATTTT. Protein: CASSPHFWGNQPQHF.

This clonotype was observed at least ten times. The rearrangement uses TRBV12-3 or TRBV12-4 and TRBJ2-1, with a tentative D call TRBD2 (5 bases). V dropped 7 bases and J dropped 2 bases, with 12 bases sitting between them. The CDR3 covers 14 residues. Here the CDR3 DNA reads TGTGCCAGCAAACGCGGGTTAACCTACAATGAGCAGTTCTTC. Translation: CASKRGLTYNEQFF.

The V gene is TRBV5-4, the J gene TRBJ2-7, with 11 bases aligning to TRBD2. Germline loops: CDR1 SGHNT, CDR2 YYREEE (reference sequence). The ends lost 3 bases at V and 4 bases at J; junction bases unmatched: 15. The CDR3 is 18 amino acids. CDR3 in DNA: TGTGCCAGCAGCTCTCGACTAGCGGGAATCGAAAAAGCATACGAGCAGTACTTC. The encoded protein is CASSSRLAGIEKAYEQYF.

V and J are TRBV6-1 and TRBJ1-2; D remains ambiguous. CDR1 and CDR2 from the germline V gene are MNHNS and SASEGT. Trimming stripped 5 bases from V and 3 bases from J, with 10 bases between. This CDR3 spans 13 amino acids. This CDR3 is CASSPASDYGYTF. DNA of the CDR3: TGTGCCAGCAGTCCTGCATCCGACTATGGCTACACCTTC.

Ten or more counts support this clonotype. This chain connects TRBV3-1 to TRBJ1-1, with D possibly TRBD1 on 5 matching bases. This CDR3 region has 13 residues. The V gene lost 7 bases and the J gene lost 6 bases, with 15 bases spanning the gap. Germline V gene sequence: CDR1 LGHDT, CDR2 YNNKEL (reference sequence). The CDR3 protein is CASTPAGIPEAFF. As DNA, the CDR3 is TGTGCCAGCACCCCGGCAGGGATCCCTGAAGCTTTCTTT.

The chain employs TRBV5-1 and TRBJ1-6; TRBD1 matches 7 bases. The J segment lost 10 bases and the V segment lost 3 bases, leaving 7 bases of the junction unmatched. Germline CDR1 SGHRS, CDR2 YFSETQ. The CDR3 has 14 residues. In nucleotides, the CDR3 is TGCGCCAGCAGCTCGGAGGGGGCGCACTCACCCCTCCACTTT. This sequence encodes CASSSEGAHSPLHF.

This clonotype was detected only a few times. The chain links TRBV5-4 to TRBJ1-2; weak D call: TRBD1 (6 bases). From germline, CDR1 is SGHNT and CDR2 YYREEE (reference sequence). Between the trimmed V and J ends, which lost 2 bases and 6 bases, there was a span of 11 bases. The CDR3 length is 13 residues. The CDR3 is CASSLLTGDGYTF. DNA for the CDR3: TGTGCCAGCAGCTTATTGACAGGCGATGGCTACACCTTC.

This clonotype turned up a few times. The V call is TRBV29-1, the J call TRBJ2-1; no reliable D call. V lost 4 bases and J lost 3, with 4 bases in between. The CDR3 contains 11 residues. CDR1 is SQVTM, CDR2 ANQGSEA, per germline. In nucleotides, the CDR3 is TGCAGCGTTGCCTACTACAATGAGCAGTTCTTC. It is translated as CSVAYYNEQFF.

This clonotype appeared many times. This chain links TRBV20-1 with TRBJ2-7; 7 nucleotides match TRBD2. Germline V lookup: CDR1 DFQATT, CDR2 SNEGSKA (reference sequence). V dropped 7 bases and J dropped 2; count of bases not matched to a gene: 17. The CDR3 is 16 amino acids. The DNA for the CDR3 is TGCAGTGTGGATCCCATCGCGGGAGAGGAACCCTACGAGCAGTACTTC. Translation: CSVDPIAGEEPYEQYF.

This clonotype was counted many times. This chain joins TRBV28 and TRBJ1-6; D is undetermined. This CDR3 has 14 amino acids. V lost 7 bases and J lost 4, with 11 bases in between. Germline assignment: CDR1 MDHEN and CDR2 SYDVKM. CDR3 sequence reads: CASTERGYNSPLHF. The CDR3 nucleotides read TGTGCCAGCACCGAACGAGGATATAATTCACCCCTCCACTTT.

This clonotype showed up just a few times. The V call is TRBV20-1, the J call TRBJ1-1; D perhaps matches TRBD1 (5 bases). V was clipped by 6 bases and J by 1 base, with 18 bases between them. Germline V gives CDR1 DFQATT, CDR2 SNEGSKA (reference sequence). The CDR3 contains 15 residues. CDR3 sequence (DNA): TGCAGTGCCCCTTCGCAGGGTTTAGGGAACACTGAAGCTTTCTTT. The encoded protein is CSAPSQGLGNTEAFF.